Listed below are T cell receptor beta chains from one sample, sequenced in a study of vaccination and CD4 T cells after COVID-19. No antigen has been identified for these receptors. TCRdb redid the calling of the PCR reads with MiXCR, one entry per CDR3 protein. The top ten clones hold around 20% of a sample with some 19,000 distinct CDR3 sequences, around 52% of them seen once. The sequencing used CD4+ T cells from blood, cultured in vitro, collected about 7 months after SARS-CoV-2 vaccination. These receptors all come from a human donor who had recovered from COVID-19. The CDR3 runs from the conserved cysteine through the conserved F or W. D genes are given only for firm matches. Size tells how often a clone was seen (once, few, many) or the class of an expanded clone, and some rows leave it out.

>TRBV6-5|TRBJ2-1|.|.
CASSYSAPGSYNEQFF
TGTGCCAGCAGTTACTCGGCCCCAGGGTCGTACAATGAGCAGTTCTTC
>TRBV25-1|TRBJ2-3|.|.
CASSGSGGGDTQYF
TGTGCCAGCAGTGGGAGCGGAGGGGGAGATACGCAGTATTTT
>TRBV7-2|TRBJ2-3|.|few
CASSDPWDPLSTDTQYF
TGTGCCAGCAGTGACCCCTGGGACCCCCTATCCACAGATACGCAGTATTTT
>TRBV2|TRBJ2-7|TRBD1|few
CASSEARGTYEQYF
TGTGCCAGCAGTGAGGCCAGGGGGACCTACGAGCAGTACTTC
>TRBV14|TRBJ2-3|.|once
CASSQEDTYTDTQYF
TGTGCCAGCAGCCAAGAGGACACCTACACAGATACGCAGTATTTT
>TRBV6-4|TRBJ2-6|.|.
CASSDPGSGANVLTF
TGTGCCAGCAGTGACCCGGGCTCTGGGGCCAACGTCCTGACTTTC
>TRBV7-8|TRBJ2-2|TRBD2|few
CASSARSLAGGPPGELFF
TGTGCCAGCAGCGCCCGGTCCCTAGCGGGAGGGCCCCCCGGGGAGCTGTTTTTT
>TRBV7-9|TRBJ2-3|.|few
CASSFIYSSTDTQYF
TGTGCCAGCAGCTTCATTTACAGTAGCACAGATACGCAGTATTTT
>TRBV20-1|TRBJ1-2|TRBD1|few
CSARDLRTGPSYGYTF
TGCAGTGCTAGAGATCTAAGGACAGGGCCAAGCTATGGCTACACCTTC
>TRBV20-1|TRBJ1-2|.|.
CSASSAGTNYGYTF
TGCAGTGCTAGTTCGGCAGGAACAAACTATGGCTACACCTTC
>TRBV7-2|TRBJ1-2|TRBD1|few
CASSPQGGGGGYTF
TGTGCCAGCAGCCCCCAGGGGGGCGGAGGTGGCTACACCTTC
>TRBV6-1|TRBJ2-7|.|once
CASSASGGTYEQYF
TGTGCCAGCAGCGCGTCGGGCGGAACCTACGAGCAGTACTTC
>TRBV6-1|TRBJ1-1|.|.
CASRPAGTRNTEAFF
TGTGCCAGCAGACCCGCGGGAACCAGGAACACTGAAGCTTTCTTT
>TRBV12-3/TRBV12-4|TRBJ2-4|.|.
CASSRTVRGIQYF
TGTGCCAGCAGTAGGACGGTCCGGGGCATTCAGTACTTC
>TRBV5-4|TRBJ2-1|TRBD2|few
CASSFGASGGAAYEQFF
TGTGCCAGCAGCTTTGGTGCTAGCGGGGGGGCGGCTTATGAGCAGTTCTTC
>TRBV7-6|TRBJ1-1|.|.
CASSLAGGARTEAFF
TGTGCCAGCAGCTTAGCGGGCGGGGCTCGCACTGAAGCTTTCTTT
>TRBV28|TRBJ2-7|.|.
CASSSVNPYEQYF
TGTGCCAGCAGTTCAGTAAACCCCTACGAGCAGTACTTC
>TRBV9|TRBJ2-1|.|.
CASSVGRVGEQFF
TGTGCCAGCAGCGTAGGGCGGGTCGGAGAGCAGTTCTTC
>TRBV2|TRBJ1-1|.|.
CASSVGIHEAFF
TGTGCCAGCAGTGTAGGCATCCACGAAGCTTTCTTT
>TRBV20-1|TRBJ2-3|TRBD2|.
CSARDPSGGTDTQYF
TGCAGTGCTAGAGATCCCAGCGGGGGCACAGATACGCAGTATTTT
>TRBV19|TRBJ1-2|TRBD1|few
CASSLGGQFYGYTF
TGTGCCAGTAGTCTAGGGGGACAGTTCTATGGCTACACCTTC
>TRBV6-2/TRBV6-3|TRBJ1-1|.|few
CASSYVAGTEAFF
TGTGCCAGCAGTTACGTTGCGGGCACTGAAGCTTTCTTT
>TRBV20-1|TRBJ1-1|.|few
CSARDVGRGNTEAFF
TGCAGTGCTAGAGACGTGGGACGGGGTAACACTGAAGCTTTCTTT
>TRBV20-1|TRBJ1-2|TRBD1|.
CSGTGGGQYGYTF
TGCAGTGGAACCGGAGGGGGCCAGTATGGCTACACCTTC
>TRBV6-5|TRBJ1-2|.|.
CASSYSGAGGSRYTF
TGTGCCAGCAGTTACTCAGGAGCGGGGGGCAGTCGCTACACCTTC
>TRBV7-2|TRBJ1-6|.|few
CASKAKGVSYNSPLHF
TGTGCCAGCAAAGCAAAGGGGGTCTCCTATAATTCACCCCTCCACTTT
>TRBV20-1|TRBJ2-5|.|few
CSARLVPPETQYF
TGCAGTGCTAGGTTGGTCCCCCCGGAGACCCAGTACTTC
>TRBV20-1|TRBJ1-4|.|few
CSVSATNEKLFF
TGCAGTGTGTCAGCAACTAATGAAAAACTGTTTTTT
>TRBV5-6|TRBJ2-1|.|once
CASSLFGGRDYNEQFF
TGTGCCAGCAGCTTGTTTGGGGGCCGGGACTACAATGAGCAGTTCTTC